The clone carrying this T cell receptor beta chain was picked up many times. No antigen is known for it. The sample is drawn from a study of CD8+CD57+ T cells in acquired aplastic anemia. Study-wide background: Sorted CD4+ plus CD8+ cells gave DNA averaging approximately 2.9 ug. Average CD4+ read depth in healthy donors was approximately 11 million reads. Findings of the study overall: Patients versus controls showed no significant CD8+ Simpson's diversity difference. In common between the patients and the controls were some 28 CD8+ CDR3 sequences.

CDR3 length equals 15 residues. V shed 6 bases and J 2 bases; nucleotides not matched to a gene: 9. Looked up from germline, CDR1 is DFQATT and CDR2 is SNEGSKA (reference sequence). For CDR3 and TCR beta VDJ profiling, genomic DNA was the template used. TCRdb re-derived calls from the reads in MiXCR, one entry per CDR3 protein. The sample consists of some 140,000 distinct CDR3 sequences, 35% to 50% of them appearing once. V gene TRBV20-1 combines with J gene TRBJ2-4; TRBD2 matches at 8 bases. The sequence was obtained from a human donor in good health, serving as a control. What was sequenced was sorted CD4+, CD8+, or CD8+CD57+ T cells (not recorded which) from PBMCs. Here the CDR3 reads CSARLAGTTKNIQYF. In nucleotides, the CDR3 is TGCAGTGCGAGATTAGCGGGGACTACCAAAAACATTCAGTACTTC.